A single T cell receptor (beta chain) is shown here with its context. Its antigen remains unidentified. The data originate from a study of CD8+ T cells in alopecia areata. Regarding treatment: oral pan-JAK inhibitor, 5-10 mg twice daily. Broader study findings: Elevated clonality characterized lesional scalp relative to normal scalp, particularly in alopecia totalis/universalis.

The CDR3 length is 12 residues. The V gene's germline CDR1 is MNHEY and CDR2 SMNVEV (reference sequence). V was trimmed by 6 bases and J by 8 bases, leaving 11 bases between them. Reverse transcribed after extraction, RNA yielded cDNA as the sequencing template. Some clones are missing from TCRdb's copy, which holds only in-frame ones; the method was immunoSEQ multiplex PCR. The sample lists 190,000 or so clones, roughly 61% occurring once. The chain has TRBV27 and TRBJ2-1; D is undetermined. The sequence came from a human donor with alopecia areata. This sample comprised CD8+ T cells sorted from blood, obtained at week 24, from a patient treated with tofacitinib. The CDR3 region is CASRSLEDEQFF. The CDR3 region has the DNA TGTGCCAGCAGAAGCCTCGAGGATGAGCAGTTCTTC.